This TCR beta chain is drawn from a study of blood T cell repertoires in COVID-19. In the authors' workflow: Reference gene primer amplification gave estimated nucleated cell counts. Sequencing was performed with immunoSEQ multiplex PCR; in TCRdb, only in-frame clones are kept and a portion is missing. That table supplies the V and J calls and clone size; D and trimming were determined from the DNA. The data contain more than 65,000 clones, approximately 82% of them singletons. CDR1 and CDR2 from the germline V gene are SGHDT and YYEEEE. The J segment lost 5 bases and the V segment lost 4 bases, leaving 12 bases of the junction unmatched. This CDR3 region has 15 residues.

Sequences were obtained from peripheral blood. This clonotype originated in a human donor in a cohort sampled during active COVID-19. The chain recombines TRBV5-6 with TRBJ2-7; 7 bases fit TRBD1. The CDR3 loop reads CASSTRLTGLNEQYF. Written as DNA, the CDR3 is TGTGCCAGCAGCACTCGACTGACAGGGTTAAACGAGCAGTACTTC.